Below are 23 T cell receptor beta chains sequenced from a single sample in a study of Ad26.COV2.S vaccination and SARS-CoV-2 variants. The treatment: 19 received Ad26.COV2.S at low or high dose, single or two shots; roughly five received placebo; per-sample allocation not given. Collection of samples fell on day 63 after the first vaccine or placebo injection. Data came from immunoSEQ multiplex PCR; TCRdb stores just in-frame clones and leaves some out. This table has roughly 380,000 clones, over 75% appearing once. The sequenced sample was peripheral blood, obtained in a trial of Ad26.COV2.S vaccine versus placebo. The source is a person between 18 and 60 years old who received the Ad26.COV2.S COVID-19 vaccine or a placebo.

The rearrangement joins TRBV6-4 to TRBJ2-1; D is unresolved. The CDR3 contains 15 residues. CDR1 is MRHNA and CDR2 is SNTAGT in the germline V gene. V lost 0 bases and J lost 9, with 15 bases in between. This CDR3 is CASSDSAFGVGEQFF. DNA for the CDR3: TGTGCCAGCAGTGACTCGGCGTTTGGGGTCGGTGAGCAGTTCTTC.

The rearrangement joins TRBV6-2 or TRBV6-3 to TRBJ2-7; the D gene is possibly TRBD1 (6 bases). The ends were cut back, 4 bases at V and 6 bases at J, with 10 bases in the middle. Per germline, CDR1 MNHEY and CDR2 SVGEGT. The CDR3 extends over 12 amino acids. CDR3 loop: CASSFTGFEQYF. The DNA for the CDR3 is TGTGCCAGCAGTTTCACAGGGTTCGAGCAGTACTTC.

The chain is built from TRBV6-2 or TRBV6-3 and TRBJ2-3; TRBD1 or TRBD2 may be the D gene (6 bases each). V lost 2 bases to trimming and J lost 3 bases, with 12 bases between them. CDR1 is MNHEY and CDR2 is SVGEGT in the germline V gene. This CDR3 has 15 residues. CDR3 coding DNA: TGTGCCAGCAGTTACAGGGGGGCTGGGACAGATACGCAGTATTTT. Amino acid sequence: CASSYRGAGTDTQYF.

This chain joins TRBV4-3 and TRBJ2-1, with D maybe TRBD1 (6 bases). The CDR3 covers 16 residues. Germline assignment: CDR1 LGHNA and CDR2 YSLEER. Trimming pared 1 base from V and 4 bases from J, leaving 14 bases between. The CDR3 sequence is CASSQGRGHRYNEQFF. The CDR3 DNA sequence: TGCGCCAGCAGCCAAGGCAGGGGCCATCGATACAATGAGCAGTTCTTC.

V and J are TRBV9 and TRBJ2-1; tentatively, D is TRBD2 (5 bases). V lost 3 bases, J lost 5 bases, and 15 bases lay in between. The CDR3 loop spans 15 amino acids. Germline CDR1 is SGDLS and CDR2 is YYNGEE. The CDR3 loop is CASSASLFGNNEQFF. The CDR3 coding sequence is TGTGCCAGCAGCGCCTCCTTATTCGGGAACAATGAGCAGTTCTTC.

This chain uses TRBV28 with TRBJ2-7; 9 bases fit TRBD1. Germline V lookup: CDR1 MDHEN, CDR2 SYDVKM. Germline trimming cut 5 bases from V and 2 bases from J; bases unmatched to any gene: 10. CDR3 size: 16 residues. CDR3 sequence reads: CASSMFLGQGPYEQYF. CDR3 coding DNA: TGTGCCAGCAGTATGTTTCTGGGACAGGGTCCCTACGAGCAGTACTTC.

V usage is TRBV4-1 and J usage is TRBJ2-1, with D hard to call. The CDR3 totals 14 residues. In germline, CDR1 is MGHRA, CDR2 YSYEKL. Trimming removed 0 bases at V and 3 bases at J, with 6 bases between. This chain's CDR3 is CASSQERLYNEQFF. CDR3 DNA sequence: TGCGCCAGCAGCCAAGAACGGCTCTACAATGAGCAGTTCTTC.

The chain carries TRBV19 and TRBJ2-7, with 7 bases fitting TRBD2. CDR1 LNHDA and CDR2 SQIVND come from the germline V gene (reference sequence). After removal of 1 base from V and 6 bases from J, the junction contained 6 bases not matched to a gene. CDR3 length: 14 residues. The CDR3 loop is CASSIASGEREQYF. The CDR3 DNA is TGTGCCAGTAGTATAGCCAGCGGGGAACGCGAGCAGTACTTC.

The V call is TRBV5-4, the J call TRBJ1-6, with 7 positions matching TRBD1. The germline V gene encodes CDR1 SGHNT and CDR2 YYREEE (reference sequence). V lost 4 bases and J lost 6; bases outside the gene matches: 7. The length of the CDR3 is 15 residues. CDR3 sequence: CASSRPGQTNSPLHF. The CDR3 DNA reads as TGTGCCAGCAGCCGCCCGGGACAGACTAATTCACCCCTCCACTTT.

The rearrangement joins TRBV6-5 to TRBJ2-7; no reliable D call. The CDR3 is made up of 14 amino acids. CDR1 is MNHEY, CDR2 SVGAGI, per germline. V lost 5 bases and J lost 0, with 11 bases in between. CDR3 sequence (DNA): TGTGCCAGCAGTAGAAACAGCTTCTCCTACGAGCAGTACTTC. Encoded protein: CASSRNSFSYEQYF.

The CDR3 loop reads CASSLRVSLNEKLFF. In DNA form, the CDR3 reads TGTGCCAGCAGCTTGCGAGTTTCCCTTAATGAAAAACTGTTTTTT. The gene calls are TRBV5-6 and TRBJ1-4; D remains unclear. The CDR3 totals 15 residues. V was trimmed by 1 base and J by 4 bases, leaving 11 bases between them. Germline values: CDR1 SGHDT, CDR2 YYEEEE. Together with reference TRBV5-6 and TRBJ1-4, the CDR3 gives the full variable domain: DAGVTQSPTHLIKTRGQQVTLRCSPKSGHDTVSWYQQALGQGPQFIFQYYEEEERQRGNFPDRFSGHQFPNYSSELNVNALLLGDSALYLCASSLRVSLNEKLFFGSGTQLSVL.

The CDR3 DNA is TGCAGCCATGGAGGGGGCGAGGATCAGCCCCAGCATTTT. Translated, it gives CSHGGGEDQPQHF. J is TRBJ1-5 and V is TRBV29-1, with TRBD1 matching 7 bases. The CDR3 is 13 residues long. The germline CDR1 and CDR2 sequences are SQVTM and ANQGSEA. The trim removed 8 bases at V and 5 bases at J, leaving 9 bases unmatched.

The genes are TRBV19 and TRBJ2-1; 16 bases are shared with TRBD2. Germline V lookup: CDR1 LNHDA, CDR2 SQIVND (reference sequence). V dropped 5 bases and J dropped 7; count of bases not matched to a gene: 14. The CDR3 runs to 19 residues. CDR3 sequence: CASSGGTSGGAVIGNEQFF. CDR3 coding DNA: TGTGCCAGTAGTGGAGGGACTAGCGGGGGGGCAGTGATAGGGAATGAGCAGTTCTTC.

CDR3 sequence: CAWSEDTDYYEQYF. As DNA, the CDR3 is TGTGCCTGGAGTGAAGACACCGATTACTACGAGCAGTACTTC. The rearrangement uses TRBV30 and TRBJ2-7; D not resolved. This CDR3 is 14 amino acids long. V was trimmed by 1 base and J by 3 bases, leaving 13 bases between them. Germline-derived CDR1 and CDR2 are GTSNPN and SVGIG (reference sequence).

The rearrangement uses TRBV18 and TRBJ1-2, with D unclear. Trimming removed 0 bases at V and 1 base at J, with 9 bases between. Per germline, CDR1 KGHSH and CDR2 LQKENI. The CDR3 covers 15 residues. The CDR3 DNA sequence: TGTGCCAGCTCACCACCGGGAGGTTTTAACTATGGCTACACCTTC. Translating gives CASSPPGGFNYGYTF. Together with reference TRBV18 and TRBJ1-2, the CDR3 gives the full variable domain: NAGVMQNPRHLVRRRGQEARLRCSPMKGHSHVYWYRQLPEEGLKFMVYLQKENIIDESGMPKERFSAEFPKEGPSILRIQQVVRGDSAAYFCASSPPGGFNYGYTFGSGTRLTVV.

CDR3 loop: CAWKGQDKNIQYF. The CDR3 coding sequence is TGTGCCTGGAAAGGACAGGATAAAAACATTCAGTACTTC. The chain joins TRBV30 to TRBJ2-4, with 7 bases fitting TRBD1. V lost 4 bases and J lost 4; bases outside the gene matches: 4. Germline CDR1 GTSNPN, CDR2 SVGIG (reference sequence). This CDR3 contains 13 residues.

The chain combines TRBV5-1 with TRBJ1-6; D is possibly TRBD1 (6 bases). Germline V gene sequence: CDR1 SGHRS, CDR2 YFSETQ. With 5 bases removed from V and 7 bases from J, the gap between germline ends came to 13 bases. The CDR3 is made up of 14 amino acids. CDR3 DNA sequence: TGCGCCAGCAGAAGTCGGGGGGCAAATTCACCCCTCCACTTT. Encoded protein: CASRSRGANSPLHF.

The V gene is TRBV28, the J gene TRBJ2-5; 13 bases align to TRBD2. The CDR3 has 16 residues. Germline assignment: CDR1 MDHEN and CDR2 SYDVKM. V shed 4 bases, J shed 9 bases, and the junction held 11 bases outside the gene matches. The CDR3 DNA follows: TGTGCCAGCAGTTCCGGACTAGCGGGGGTAAAGAGGGCCCAGTACTTC. This sequence encodes CASSSGLAGVKRAQYF.

The CDR3 DNA follows: TGTGCCAGCACCTACGGGAGTGAGGGCTACACCTTC. Translation: CASTYGSEGYTF. This rearrangement joins TRBV6-6 to TRBJ1-2; D is unresolved. The CDR3 is 12 amino acids. Germline CDR1 and CDR2: MNHNY and SVGAGI (reference sequence). V was clipped by 7 bases and J by 8 bases, with 14 bases between them.

V and J are TRBV10-2 and TRBJ1-4; tentatively, D is TRBD1 (5 bases). This CDR3 region has 15 residues. Per the germline V gene, CDR1 is WSHSY and CDR2 is SAAADI. Trimming left V 3 bases short and J 5 bases short, with 13 bases between. The CDR3 protein is CASSEPTDQNEKLFF. In DNA, the CDR3 is TGCGCCAGCAGTGAACCGACAGACCAGAATGAAAAACTGTTTTTT.

The chain is built from TRBV2 and TRBJ2-1; D unclear. Looked up from germline, CDR1 is SNHLY and CDR2 is FYNNEI. The CDR3 spans 15 residues. V shed 3 bases and J shed 2 bases, with 11 bases lying between them. DNA for the CDR3: TGTGCCAGCAGTGATTCGGCGGCGACCTACAATGAGCAGTTCTTC. It is translated as CASSDSAATYNEQFF. Drawing the rest from reference TRBV2 and TRBJ2-1, the complete variable domain is EPEVTQTPSHQVTQMGQEVILRCVPISNHLYFYWYRQILGQKVEFLVSFYNNEISEKSEIFDDQFSVERPDGSNFTLKIRSTKLEDSAMYFCASSDSAATYNEQFFGPGTRLTVL.

The chain combines TRBV5-5 with TRBJ2-5; perhaps TRBD2 as D (6 bases). CDR3 length: 14 residues. Per germline, CDR1 SGHKS and CDR2 YYEKEE (reference sequence). With 2 bases removed from V and 2 bases from J, the gap between germline ends came to 10 bases. CDR3 sequence: CASSFPAGQETQYF. The DNA for the CDR3 is TGTGCCAGCAGCTTCCCCGCGGGACAAGAGACCCAGTACTTC.

The chain links TRBV11-2 to TRBJ1-5; D is possibly TRBD1 (6 bases). Germline V CDR1 and CDR2: SGHAT, FQNNGV. Trimming shortened V by 3 bases and J by 3 bases, and 9 bases separated the two germline ends. This CDR3 is built from 14 residues. The CDR3 DNA is TGTGCCAGCAGCTTGGACAGCTTCAATCAGCCCCAGCATTTT. As protein: CASSLDSFNQPQHF.